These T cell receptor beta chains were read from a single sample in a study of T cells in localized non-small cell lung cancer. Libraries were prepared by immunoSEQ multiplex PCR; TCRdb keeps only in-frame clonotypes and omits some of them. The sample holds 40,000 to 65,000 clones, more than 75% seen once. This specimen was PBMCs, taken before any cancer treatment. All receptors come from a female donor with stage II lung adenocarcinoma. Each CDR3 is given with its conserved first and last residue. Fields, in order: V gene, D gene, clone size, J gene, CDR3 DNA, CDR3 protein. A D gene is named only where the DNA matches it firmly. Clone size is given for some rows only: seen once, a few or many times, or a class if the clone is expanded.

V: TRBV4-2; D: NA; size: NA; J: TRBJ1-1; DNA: TGTGCCAGCAGCTTGGGGTCTTTTGAAGCTTTCTTT; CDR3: CASSLGSFEAFF
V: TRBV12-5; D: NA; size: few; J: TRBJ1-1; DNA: TGTGCTAGTGGTTTGGTAGTAGGTCAGGGCATTGAAGCTTTCTTT; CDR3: CASGLVVGQGIEAFF
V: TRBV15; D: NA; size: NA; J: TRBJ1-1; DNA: TGTGCCACCAGCAGAGATCAGGTTACGAACACTGAAGCTTTCTTT; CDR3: CATSRDQVTNTEAFF
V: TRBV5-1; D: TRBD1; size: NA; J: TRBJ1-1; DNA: TGCGCCAGCAGCTCACGGACAGGGAAAACTGAAGCTTTCTTT; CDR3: CASSSRTGKTEAFF
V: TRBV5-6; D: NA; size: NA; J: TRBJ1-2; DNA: TGTGCCAGCAGCGGGGGGATATCGCTACGTTCGGGCTACACCTTC; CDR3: CASSGGISLRSGYTF
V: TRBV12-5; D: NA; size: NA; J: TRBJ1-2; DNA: TGTGCTAGTGCCCCGGACAGTAACTATGGCTACACCTTC; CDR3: CASAPDSNYGYTF
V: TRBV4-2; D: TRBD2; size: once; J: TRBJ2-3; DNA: TGTGCCAGCAGCCAAGATCCCGGACTAGCGGGGGGGGATACGCAGTATTTT; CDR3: CASSQDPGLAGGDTQYF
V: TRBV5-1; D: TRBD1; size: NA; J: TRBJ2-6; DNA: TGCGCCAGCAGCTTACAGGGGGCTGGGGCCAACGTCCTGACTTTC; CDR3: CASSLQGAGANVLTF
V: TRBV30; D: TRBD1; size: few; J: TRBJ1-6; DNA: TGTGCCTGGAGCCCCGCAGGGGGGAGGAGAAATTCACCCCTCCACTTT; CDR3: CAWSPAGGRRNSPLHF
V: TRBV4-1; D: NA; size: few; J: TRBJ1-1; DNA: TGCGCCAGCAGCCAGGTTATTCAGGACACTGAAGCTTTCTTT; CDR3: CASSQVIQDTEAFF
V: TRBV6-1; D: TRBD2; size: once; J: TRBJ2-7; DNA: TGTGCCAGCAGATACGACGAGCGGGGGGCCTACGAGCAGTACTTC; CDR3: CASRYDERGAYEQYF
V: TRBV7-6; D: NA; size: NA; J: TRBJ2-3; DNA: TGTGCCAGCAGCTTAGCTTCAGATACGCAGTATTTT; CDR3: CASSLASDTQYF
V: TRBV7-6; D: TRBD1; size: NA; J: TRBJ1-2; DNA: TGTGCCAGCAGCTTAGGAGGACAGGTCGTGGACGGCTACACCTTC; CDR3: CASSLGGQVVDGYTF
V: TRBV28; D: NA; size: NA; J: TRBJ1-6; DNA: TGTGCCAGCAACCCCTATAATTCACCCCTCCACTTT; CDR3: CASNPYNSPLHF
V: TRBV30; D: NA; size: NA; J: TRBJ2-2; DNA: TGTGCCTGGAGTCGTTTGGGTCTCACCGGGGAGCTGTTTTTT; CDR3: CAWSRLGLTGELFF
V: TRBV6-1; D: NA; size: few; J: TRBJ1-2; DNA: TGTGCCAGCAGCCTACTAGAAGGTTTGGCCAAAGGCTACACCTTC; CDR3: CASSLLEGLAKGYTF
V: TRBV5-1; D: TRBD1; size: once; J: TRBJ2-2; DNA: TGCGCCAGCAGCTGGGACAGGGGAAACACCGGGGAGCTGTTTTTT; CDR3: CASSWDRGNTGELFF
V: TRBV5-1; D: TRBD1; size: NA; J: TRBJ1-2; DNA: TGCGCCAGCAGCTTGGGGGACAGAGGTACGGATGGCTACACCTTC; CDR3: CASSLGDRGTDGYTF
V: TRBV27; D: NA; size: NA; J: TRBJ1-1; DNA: TGTGCCAGCAGTAGACTAAGGGAGGCGGCTTTCTTT; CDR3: CASSRLREAAFF
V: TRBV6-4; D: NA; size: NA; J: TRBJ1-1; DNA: TGTGCCAGCAGTGATGAAGGGTACACTGAAGCTTTCTTT; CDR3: CASSDEGYTEAFF
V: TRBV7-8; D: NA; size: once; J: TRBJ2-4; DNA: TGTGCCAGCAGCTTAGGTCGGAAGGTATGGGACATTCAGTACTTC; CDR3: CASSLGRKVWDIQYF
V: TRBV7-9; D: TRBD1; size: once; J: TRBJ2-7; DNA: TGTGCCAGCAGCCAGGACAGGGTCGAGCAGTACTTC; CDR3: CASSQDRVEQYF